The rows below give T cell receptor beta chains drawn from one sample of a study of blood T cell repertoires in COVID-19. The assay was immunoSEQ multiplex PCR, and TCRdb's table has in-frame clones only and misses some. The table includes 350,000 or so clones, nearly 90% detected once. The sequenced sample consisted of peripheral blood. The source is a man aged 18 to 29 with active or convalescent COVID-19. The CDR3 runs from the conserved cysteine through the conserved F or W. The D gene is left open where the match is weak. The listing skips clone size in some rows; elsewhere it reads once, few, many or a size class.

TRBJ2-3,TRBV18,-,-,CASSPKKGVTDTQYF,TGTGCCAGCTCACCGAAGAAAGGGGTCACAGATACGCAGTATTTT
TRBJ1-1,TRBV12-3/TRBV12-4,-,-,CASSLEAGRLAFF,TGTGCCAGCAGTTTAGAGGCGGGACGGTTAGCTTTCTTT
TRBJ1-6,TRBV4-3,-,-,CASTSQVFSSPLHF,TGCGCCAGCACATCACAGGTGTTCTCTTCACCCCTCCACTTT
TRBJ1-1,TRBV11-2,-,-,CASSLAGVKNTEAFF,TGTGCCAGCAGCTTAGCGGGGGTAAAGAACACTGAAGCTTTCTTT
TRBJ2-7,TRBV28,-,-,CASSWGTPREQYF,TGTGCCAGCAGTTGGGGGACTCCCAGGGAGCAGTACTTC
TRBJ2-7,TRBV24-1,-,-,CATSQGYEQYF,TGTGCCACCTCACAGGGCTACGAGCAGTACTTC
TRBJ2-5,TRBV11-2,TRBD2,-,CASSLLRSSGGPINQYF,TGTGCCAGCAGCTTACTACGTAGTAGCGGGGGGCCGATTAACCAGTACTTC
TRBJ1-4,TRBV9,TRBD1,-,CASSVGQGVGKLFF,TGTGCCAGCAGCGTAGGACAGGGGGTAGGAAAACTGTTTTTT
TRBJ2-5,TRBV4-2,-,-,CASSQAALTGVPAQYF,TGTGCCAGCAGCCAAGCTGCTTTGACGGGGGTACCTGCCCAGTACTTC
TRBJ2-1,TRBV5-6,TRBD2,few,CASSPGLANSYNEQFF,TGTGCCAGCAGCCCGGGACTAGCGAATTCCTACAATGAGCAGTTCTTC
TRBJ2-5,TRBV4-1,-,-,CASSQVAVDQETQYF,TGCGCCAGCAGCCAAGTAGCAGTAGACCAAGAGACCCAGTACTTC
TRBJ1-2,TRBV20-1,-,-,CSAGATGYTF,TGCAGTGCTGGAGCTACTGGCTACACCTTC
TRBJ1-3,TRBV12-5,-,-,CASGLVSGYRNTIYF,TGTGCTAGTGGTTTGGTATCAGGGTATAGAAACACCATATATTTT
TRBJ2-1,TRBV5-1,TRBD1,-,CASSLATGGGNEQFF,TGCGCCAGCAGCTTGGCGACAGGGGGCGGAAATGAGCAGTTCTTC
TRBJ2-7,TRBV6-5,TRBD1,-,CASSYSGTGIYEQYF,TGTGCCAGCAGTTACTCCGGGACAGGGATCTACGAGCAGTACTTC
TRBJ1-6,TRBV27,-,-,CASNPGWGPLSSPLHF,TGTGCCAGCAACCCCGGCTGGGGGCCCTTAAGTTCACCCCTCCACTTT
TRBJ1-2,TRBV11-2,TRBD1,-,CASSTGQGNSNYGYTF,TGTGCCAGCAGCACCGGACAGGGGAACTCTAACTATGGCTACACCTTC
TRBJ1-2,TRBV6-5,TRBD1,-,CASSNRGLGYGYTF,TGTGCCAGCAGTAACAGGGGATTGGGCTATGGCTACACCTTC
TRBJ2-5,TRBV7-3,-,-,CASSLVGRGGQETQYF,TGTGCCAGCAGCTTAGTTGGCAGAGGGGGACAAGAGACCCAGTACTTC
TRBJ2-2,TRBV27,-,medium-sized,CASSLSANTGELFF,TGTGCCAGCAGTTTATCCGCGAACACCGGGGAGCTGTTTTTT
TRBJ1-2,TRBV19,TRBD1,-,CASSIEGPDRGFPYTF,TGTGCCAGTAGTATAGAGGGGCCGGACAGGGGGTTTCCCTACACCTTC
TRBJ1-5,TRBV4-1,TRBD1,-,CASSLRTGSSNQPQHF,TGCGCCAGCAGCCTAAGGACAGGTAGTAGCAATCAGCCCCAGCATTTT
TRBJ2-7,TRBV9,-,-,CASSVAATGGAVYEQYF,TGTGCCAGCAGCGTAGCCGCTACTGGGGGCGCCGTCTACGAGCAGTACTTC
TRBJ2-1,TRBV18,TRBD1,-,CASSPGTETPSSYNEQFF,TGTGCCAGCTCACCAGGGACAGAAACCCCAAGCTCCTACAATGAGCAGTTCTTC
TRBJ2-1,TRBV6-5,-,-,CASSKGRGDEQFF,TGTGCCAGCAGTAAGGGGAGGGGGGATGAGCAGTTCTTC
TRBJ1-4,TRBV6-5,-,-,CASSTGDGLIGFF,TGTGCCAGCAGCACGGGGGACGGCCTTATCGGGTTTTTT
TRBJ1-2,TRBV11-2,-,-,CASSLQGDYGYTF,TGTGCCAGCAGCTTACAGGGCGACTATGGCTACACCTTC
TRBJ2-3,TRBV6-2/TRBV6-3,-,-,CASSYLGGDTQYF,TGTGCCAGCAGTTACCTAGGGGGAGATACGCAGTATTTT
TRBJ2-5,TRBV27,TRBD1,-,CASRSSTGFAETQYF,TGTGCCAGCAGATCATCGACAGGGTTCGCAGAGACCCAGTACTTC
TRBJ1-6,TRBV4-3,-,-,CASSQGGLLGSPLHF,TGCGCCAGCAGCCAAGGGGGACTTCTGGGTTCACCCCTCCACTTT
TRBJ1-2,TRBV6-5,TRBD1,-,CASRTGDYGYTF,TGTGCCAGCCGGACAGGGGACTATGGCTACACCTTC
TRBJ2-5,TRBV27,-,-,CASSLWSGETQYF,TGTGCCAGCAGTTTGTGGAGTGGGGAGACCCAGTACTTC
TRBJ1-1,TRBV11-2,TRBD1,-,CASSFDRGKGTEAFF,TGTGCCAGCAGCTTTGACAGGGGAAAGGGCACTGAAGCTTTCTTT
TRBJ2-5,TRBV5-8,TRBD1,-,CASNWEDRGLEETQYF,TGTGCCAGCAACTGGGAAGACAGGGGGCTGGAAGAGACCCAGTACTTC
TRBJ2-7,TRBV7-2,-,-,CASSLDRTNLISYEQYF,TGTGCCAGCAGCTTAGACCGAACTAATCTGATATCCTACGAGCAGTACTTC